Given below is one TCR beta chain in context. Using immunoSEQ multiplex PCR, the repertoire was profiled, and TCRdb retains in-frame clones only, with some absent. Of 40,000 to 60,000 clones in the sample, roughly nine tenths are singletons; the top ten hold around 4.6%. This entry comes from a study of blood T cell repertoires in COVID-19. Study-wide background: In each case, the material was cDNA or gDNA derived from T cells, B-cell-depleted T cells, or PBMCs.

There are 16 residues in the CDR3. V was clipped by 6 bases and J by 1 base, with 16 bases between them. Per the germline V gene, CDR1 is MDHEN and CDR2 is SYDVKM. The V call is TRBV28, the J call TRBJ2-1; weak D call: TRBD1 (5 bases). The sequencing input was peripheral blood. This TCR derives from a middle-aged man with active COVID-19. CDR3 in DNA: TGTGCCAGCAGCCCCCTTAGGGGTTGGTCCTACAATGAGCAGTTCTTC. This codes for CASSPLRGWSYNEQFF.